The clone carrying this TCR beta chain appeared a few times. The antigen is unknown. The study ran its PCR with 60 Vbeta and 13 Jbeta primers. Using immunoSEQ multiplex PCR, the repertoire was profiled, and TCRdb retains in-frame clones only, with some absent. Among fewer than 110,000 clones listed, about 70% were seen once. The record originates from a study of cytomegalovirus exposure and HLA in healthy donors. General observations from the study: A list of around 150 TCR beta chains associated with cytomegalovirus was given.

This CDR3 spans 18 amino acids. Germline V gives CDR1 LNHNV, CDR2 YYDKDF (reference sequence). V trimming: 0 bases; J trimming: 7 bases; junction bases outside the gene matches: 14. V is TRBV15 and J is TRBJ2-1; 8 bases match TRBD2. Sequencing was done on a sample of PBMCs. This TCR was recovered from a middle-aged woman in good health and CMV-seronegative. CDR3: CATSRDLGWVAGRNEQFF. The CDR3, as DNA: TGTGCCACCAGCAGAGACCTCGGGTGGGTAGCGGGGAGGAATGAGCAGTTCTTC.